The subject of this entry is one T cell receptor (beta chain). Its target is not known. The sample comes from a study of cytomegalovirus exposure and HLA in healthy donors. This cohort consisted of healthy bone marrow donors. Study-level findings and limits: A missense variant in DCLRE1C was later tied to TCR beta V- and J-gene trimming. A cluster of highly shared sequence variants was likely a sequencing artifact. Among TCR beta chains of equal frequency, HLA-associated ones were more clonally expanded in a later analysis.

The study ran its PCR with 60 Vbeta and 13 Jbeta primers. Clones were read by immunoSEQ multiplex PCR, and TCRdb kept only the in-frame ones, dropping some. Of some 150,000 clones listed, 82% are singletons. The CDR3 sequence is 15 residues long. CDR1 is KGHSH, CDR2 LQKENI, per germline. After removal of 3 bases from V and 5 bases from J, the junction contained 5 bases not matched to a gene. The TCR originated in a woman in her fifties or sixties in good health and CMV-seropositive. This rearrangement joins TRBV18 to TRBJ1-2, with 11 bases identical to TRBD1. The sequencing sample was made of PBMCs. The CDR3 DNA reads as TGTGCCAGCTCACCCGCGGACAGGGGGCCTTATGGCTACACCTTC. Encoded protein: CASSPADRGPYGYTF. Full variable domain (outside the CDR3, taken from reference TRBV18 and TRBJ1-2): NAGVMQNPRHLVRRRGQEARLRCSPMKGHSHVYWYRQLPEEGLKFMVYLQKENIIDESGMPKERFSAEFPKEGPSILRIQQVVRGDSAAYFCASSPADRGPYGYTFGSGTRLTVV.